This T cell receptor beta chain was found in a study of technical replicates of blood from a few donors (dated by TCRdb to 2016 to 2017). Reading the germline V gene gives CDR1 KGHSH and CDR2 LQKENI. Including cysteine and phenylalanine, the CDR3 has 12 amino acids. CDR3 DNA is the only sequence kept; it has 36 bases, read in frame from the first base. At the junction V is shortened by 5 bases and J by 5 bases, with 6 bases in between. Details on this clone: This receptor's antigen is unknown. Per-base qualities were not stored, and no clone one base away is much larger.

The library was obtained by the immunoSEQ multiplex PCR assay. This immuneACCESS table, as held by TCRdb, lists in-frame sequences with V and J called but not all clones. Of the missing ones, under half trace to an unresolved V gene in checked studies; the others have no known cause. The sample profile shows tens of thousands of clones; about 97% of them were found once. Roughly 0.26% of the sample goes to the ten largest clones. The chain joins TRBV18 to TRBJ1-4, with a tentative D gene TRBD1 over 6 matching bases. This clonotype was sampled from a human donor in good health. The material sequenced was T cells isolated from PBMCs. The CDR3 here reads CASSGQNEKLFF. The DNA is TGTGCCAGCTCAGGACAGAATGAAAAACTGTTTTTT.